The entry that follows covers one TCR beta chain sequence. The data were obtained in a study of T cells in tumors after PD-1 blockade. Study at large: Patients had no prior checkpoint blockade, systemic immunosuppressants, or anti-cancer therapy within 4 weeks. Mean per blood sample: about 110,000 templates (about 24,000-257,772), some 36,000 unique clonotypes. A subset received ongoing vismodegib 150 mg daily alongside anti-PD-1 therapy.

Template: tumor biopsy or peripheral blood genomic DNA, roughly 616-6,500 ng per sample. TCRdb keeps only in-frame clones here, not all; method: immunoSEQ multiplex PCR. The sample holds around 13,000 clones, 65% to 85% seen once. The CDR3 is made up of 12 amino acids. The ends were cut back, 0 bases at V and 12 bases at J, with 15 bases in the middle. Germline CDR1 reads GTSNPN; CDR2 reads SVGIG (reference sequence). The source is a human donor with basal cell carcinoma. Specimen: PBMCs, collected after anti-PD-1 treatment. The chain carries TRBV30 and TRBJ2-7; D may be TRBD1 (6 bases). This CDR3 reads CAWSVQIGTLYF. The CDR3 coding sequence is TGTGCCTGGAGTGTACAGATTGGGACATTGTACTTC.